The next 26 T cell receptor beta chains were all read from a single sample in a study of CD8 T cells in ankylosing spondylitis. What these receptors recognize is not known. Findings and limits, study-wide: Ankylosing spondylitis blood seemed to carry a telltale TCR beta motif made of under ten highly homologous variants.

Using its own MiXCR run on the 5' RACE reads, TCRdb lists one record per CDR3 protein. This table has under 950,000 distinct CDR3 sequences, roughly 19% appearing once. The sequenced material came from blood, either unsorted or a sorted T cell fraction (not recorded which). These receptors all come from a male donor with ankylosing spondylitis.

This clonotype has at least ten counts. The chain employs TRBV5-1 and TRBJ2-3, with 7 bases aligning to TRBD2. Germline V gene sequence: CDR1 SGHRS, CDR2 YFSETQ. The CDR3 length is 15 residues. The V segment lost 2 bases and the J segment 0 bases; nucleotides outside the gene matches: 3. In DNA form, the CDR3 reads TGCGCCAGCAGCTTAGCGGGGATTAGCACAGATACGCAGTATTTT. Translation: CASSLAGISTDTQYF.

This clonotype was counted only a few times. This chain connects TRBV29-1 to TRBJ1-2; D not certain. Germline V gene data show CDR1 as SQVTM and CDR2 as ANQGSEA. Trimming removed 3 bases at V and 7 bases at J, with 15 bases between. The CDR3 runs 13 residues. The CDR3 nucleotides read TGCAGCGTTGAGGTGGGCCTACCTGGTGGCTACACCTTC. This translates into CSVEVGLPGGYTF.

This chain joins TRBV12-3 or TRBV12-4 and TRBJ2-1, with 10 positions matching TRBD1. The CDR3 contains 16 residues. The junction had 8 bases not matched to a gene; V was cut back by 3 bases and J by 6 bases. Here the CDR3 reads CASSLGQGMRSNEQFF. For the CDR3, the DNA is TGTGCCAGCAGTTTGGGACAGGGGATGCGATCCAATGAGCAGTTCTTC.

CDR3 sequence reads: CASRWTGGSDEQYF. CDR3 sequence (DNA): TGCGCCAGCAGATGGACAGGGGGGAGCGACGAGCAGTACTTC. V gene TRBV5-1 combines with J gene TRBJ2-7; 10 bases are a match to TRBD1. The CDR3 spans 14 residues. Trimming removed 5 bases from V and 5 bases from J; junction bases left unmatched: 7. CDR1 is SGHRS and CDR2 is YFSETQ in the germline V gene.

DNA of the CDR3: TGTGCCAGCAGCAAAGACAGCAACACTGAAGCTTTCTTT. This encodes CASSKDSNTEAFF. This rearrangement joins TRBV11-2 to TRBJ1-1; the D gene is possibly TRBD1 (5 bases). Germline lookup yields CDR1 SGHAT and CDR2 FQNNGV. The length of the CDR3 is 13 residues. V was shortened by 5 bases and J by 2 bases, with 9 bases between the two germline ends. Looking up the rest from reference TRBV11-2 and TRBJ1-1 gives the full variable domain: EAGVAQSPRYKIIEKRQSVAFWCNPISGHATLYWYQQILGQGPKLLIQFQNNGVVDDSQLPKDRFSAERLKGVDSTLKIQPAKLEDSAVYLCASSKDSNTEAFFGQGTRLTVV.

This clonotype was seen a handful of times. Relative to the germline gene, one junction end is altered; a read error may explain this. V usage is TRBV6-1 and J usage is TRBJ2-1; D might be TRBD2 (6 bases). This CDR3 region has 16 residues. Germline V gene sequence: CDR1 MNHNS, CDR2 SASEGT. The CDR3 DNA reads TGTGCCAGCAGTGAAAGAAACACCCTAGTCGGGAGACCGAGAGCTTTC. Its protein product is CASSERNTLVGRPRAF.

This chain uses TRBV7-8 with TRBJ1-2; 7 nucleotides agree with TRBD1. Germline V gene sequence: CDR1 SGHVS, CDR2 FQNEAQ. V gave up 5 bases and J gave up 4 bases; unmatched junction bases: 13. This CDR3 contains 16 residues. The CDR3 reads CASSARSKDRSYGYTF. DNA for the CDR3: TGTGCCAGCAGCGCCCGTTCCAAGGACAGGAGCTATGGCTACACCTTC.

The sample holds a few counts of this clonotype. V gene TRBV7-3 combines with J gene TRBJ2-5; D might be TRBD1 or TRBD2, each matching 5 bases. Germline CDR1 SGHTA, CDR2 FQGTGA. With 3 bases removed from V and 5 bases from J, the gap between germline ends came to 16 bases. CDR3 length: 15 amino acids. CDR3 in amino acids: CASSFSGATLETQYF. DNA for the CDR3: TGTGCCAGCAGCTTTTCCGGGGCCACGTTGGAGACCCAGTACTTC.

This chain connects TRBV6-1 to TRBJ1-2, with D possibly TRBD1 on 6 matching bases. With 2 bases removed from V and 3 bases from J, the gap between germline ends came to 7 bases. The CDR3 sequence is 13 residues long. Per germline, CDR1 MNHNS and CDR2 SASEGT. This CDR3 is CASSETGHYGYTF. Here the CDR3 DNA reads TGTGCCAGCAGTGAAACAGGGCACTATGGCTACACCTTC.

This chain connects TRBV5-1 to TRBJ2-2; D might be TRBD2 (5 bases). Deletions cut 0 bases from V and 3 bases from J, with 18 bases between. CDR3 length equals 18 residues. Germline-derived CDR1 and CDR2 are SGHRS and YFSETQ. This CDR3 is CASSLALAGGPDTGELFF. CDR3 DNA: TGCGCCAGCAGCTTGGCTTTGGCGGGCGGTCCGGACACCGGGGAGCTGTTTTTT.

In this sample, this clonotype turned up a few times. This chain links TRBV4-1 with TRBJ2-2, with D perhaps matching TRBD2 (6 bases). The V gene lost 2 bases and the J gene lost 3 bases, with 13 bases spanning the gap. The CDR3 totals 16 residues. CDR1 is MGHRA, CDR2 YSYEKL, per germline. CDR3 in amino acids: CASSQSHGGDTGELFF. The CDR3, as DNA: TGCGCCAGCAGCCAATCCCACGGGGGTGACACCGGGGAGCTGTTTTTT.

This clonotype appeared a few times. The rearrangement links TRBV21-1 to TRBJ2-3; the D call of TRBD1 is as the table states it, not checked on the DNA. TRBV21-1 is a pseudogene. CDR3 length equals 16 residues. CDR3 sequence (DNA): TGTGCCAGCAGCAAAGTTGTCAGGGGTTTGACAGATACGCAGTATTTT. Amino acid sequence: CASSKVVRGLTDTQYF.

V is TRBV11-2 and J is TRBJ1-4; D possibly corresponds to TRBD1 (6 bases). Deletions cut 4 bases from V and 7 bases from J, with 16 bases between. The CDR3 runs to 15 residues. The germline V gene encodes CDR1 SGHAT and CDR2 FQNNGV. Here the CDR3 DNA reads TGTGCCAGCAGCTCTACCGGGGGGGGCCCTGAAAAACTGTTTTTT. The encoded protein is CASSSTGGGPEKLFF.

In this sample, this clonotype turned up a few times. CDR3 in DNA: TGTGCCAGCAGCTTAGCGCAGGCCGAATACGAGCAGTACTTC. This encodes CASSLAQAEYEQYF. V gene TRBV7-2 combines with J gene TRBJ2-7; no clear D gene. Germline V CDR1 and CDR2: SGHTA, FQGNSA. With 0 bases removed from V and 4 bases from J, the gap between germline ends came to 10 bases. The CDR3 runs to 14 residues.

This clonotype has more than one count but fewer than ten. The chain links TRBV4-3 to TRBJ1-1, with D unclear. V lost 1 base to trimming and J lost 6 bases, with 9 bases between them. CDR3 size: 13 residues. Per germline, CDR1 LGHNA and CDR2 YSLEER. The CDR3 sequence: CASSQGNRAEAFF. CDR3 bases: TGCGCCAGCAGCCAAGGAAATCGGGCTGAAGCTTTCTTT.

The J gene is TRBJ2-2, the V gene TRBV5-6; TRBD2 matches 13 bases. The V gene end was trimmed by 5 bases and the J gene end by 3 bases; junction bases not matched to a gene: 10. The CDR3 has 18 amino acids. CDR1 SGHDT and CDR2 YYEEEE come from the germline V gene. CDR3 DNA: TGTGCCAGCAGTCTAGGACTAGCGGGAGCTCGGTACACCGGGGAGCTGTTTTTT. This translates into CASSLGLAGARYTGELFF. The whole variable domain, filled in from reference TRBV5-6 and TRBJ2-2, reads DAGVTQSPTHLIKTRGQQVTLRCSPKSGHDTVSWYQQALGQGPQFIFQYYEEEERQRGNFPDRFSGHQFPNYSSELNVNALLLGDSALYLCASSLGLAGARYTGELFFGEGSRLTVL.

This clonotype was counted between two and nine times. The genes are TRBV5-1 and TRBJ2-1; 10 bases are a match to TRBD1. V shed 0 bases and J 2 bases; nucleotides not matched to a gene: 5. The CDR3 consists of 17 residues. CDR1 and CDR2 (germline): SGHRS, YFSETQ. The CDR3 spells CASSLVGTGAAYNEQFF. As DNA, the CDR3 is TGCGCCAGCAGCTTGGTCGGGACAGGGGCGGCCTACAATGAGCAGTTCTTC.

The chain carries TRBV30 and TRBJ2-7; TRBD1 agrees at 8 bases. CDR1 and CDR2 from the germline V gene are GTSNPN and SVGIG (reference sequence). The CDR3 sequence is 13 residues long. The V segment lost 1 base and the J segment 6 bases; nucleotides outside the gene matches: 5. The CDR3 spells CAWSAQGVSEQYF. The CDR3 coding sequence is TGTGCCTGGAGTGCACAGGGGGTATCCGAGCAGTACTTC.

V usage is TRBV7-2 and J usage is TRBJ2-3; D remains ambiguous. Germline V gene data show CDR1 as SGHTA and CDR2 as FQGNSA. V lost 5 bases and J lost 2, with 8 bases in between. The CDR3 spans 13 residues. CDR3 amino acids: CASSPRFTDTQYF. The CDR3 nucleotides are TGTGCCAGCAGCCCCCGATTCACAGATACGCAGTATTTT.

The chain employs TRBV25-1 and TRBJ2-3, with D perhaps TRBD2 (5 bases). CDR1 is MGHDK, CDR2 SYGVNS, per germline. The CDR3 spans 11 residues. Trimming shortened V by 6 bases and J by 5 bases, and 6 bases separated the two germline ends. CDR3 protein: CASRRVDTQYF. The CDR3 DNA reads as TGTGCCAGCAGGAGGGTAGATACGCAGTATTTT.

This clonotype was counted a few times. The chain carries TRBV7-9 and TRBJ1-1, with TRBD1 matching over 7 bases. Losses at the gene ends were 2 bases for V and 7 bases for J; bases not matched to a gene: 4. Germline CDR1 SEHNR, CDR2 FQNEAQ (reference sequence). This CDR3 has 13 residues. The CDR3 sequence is CASSLLTGIEAFF. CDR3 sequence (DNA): TGTGCCAGCAGCTTACTGACAGGGATTGAAGCTTTCTTT.

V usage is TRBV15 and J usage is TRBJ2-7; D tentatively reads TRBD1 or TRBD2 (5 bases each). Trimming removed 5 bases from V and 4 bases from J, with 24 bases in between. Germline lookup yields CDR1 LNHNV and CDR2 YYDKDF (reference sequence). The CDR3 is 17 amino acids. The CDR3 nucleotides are TGTGCCACCAGCGCAGAGGGGAGTAGCGTTTCTGGGTACGAGCAGTACTTC. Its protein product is CATSAEGSSVSGYEQYF. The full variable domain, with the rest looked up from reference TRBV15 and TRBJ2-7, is DAMVIQNPRYQVTQFGKPVTLSCSQTLNHNVMYWYQQKSSQAPKLLFHYYDKDFNNEADTPDNFQSRRPNTSFCFLDIRSPGLGDTAMYLCATSAEGSSVSGYEQYFGPGTRLTVT.

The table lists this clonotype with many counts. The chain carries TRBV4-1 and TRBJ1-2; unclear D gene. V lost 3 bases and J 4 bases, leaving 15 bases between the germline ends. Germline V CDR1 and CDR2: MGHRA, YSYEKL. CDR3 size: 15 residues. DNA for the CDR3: TGCGCCAGCAGCCACGGGAGGGCATCGGGCTATGGCTACACCTTC. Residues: CASSHGRASGYGYTF.

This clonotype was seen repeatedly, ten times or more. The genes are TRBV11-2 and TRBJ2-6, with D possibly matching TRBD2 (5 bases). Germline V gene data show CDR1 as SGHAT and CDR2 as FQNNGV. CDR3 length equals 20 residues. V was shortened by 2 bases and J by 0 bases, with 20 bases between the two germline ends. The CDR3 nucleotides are TGTGCCAGCAGCTTAATTCCCAGGCAGACTATAAGCTCTGGGGCCAACGTCCTGACTTTC. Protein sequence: CASSLIPRQTISSGANVLTF.

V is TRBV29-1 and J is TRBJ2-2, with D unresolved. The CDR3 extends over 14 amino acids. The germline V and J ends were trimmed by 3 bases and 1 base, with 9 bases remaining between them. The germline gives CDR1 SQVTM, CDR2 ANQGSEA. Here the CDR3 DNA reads TGCAGCGTTGATCTTTCTTTGAACACCGGGGAGCTGTTTTTT. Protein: CSVDLSLNTGELFF.

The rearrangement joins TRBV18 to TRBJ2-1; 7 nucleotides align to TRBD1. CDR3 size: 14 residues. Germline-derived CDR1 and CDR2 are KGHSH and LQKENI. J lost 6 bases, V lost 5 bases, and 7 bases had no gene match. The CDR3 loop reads CASSSTTGVNEQFF. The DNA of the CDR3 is TGTGCCAGCTCATCCACAACAGGGGTCAATGAGCAGTTCTTC. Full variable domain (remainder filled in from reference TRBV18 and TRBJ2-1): NAGVMQNPRHLVRRRGQEARLRCSPMKGHSHVYWYRQLPEEGLKFMVYLQKENIIDESGMPKERFSAEFPKEGPSILRIQQVVRGDSAAYFCASSSTTGVNEQFFGPGTRLTVL.